The 16 T cell receptor beta chains in this list originate from one sample, sequenced in a study of T cell changes during pregnancy in multiple sclerosis. The table came from immunoSEQ multiplex PCR; TCRdb's copy has only in-frame clones and leaves some out. Of 85,000 to 110,000 clones in the sample, around nine tenths were seen once. Sequenced material: peripheral blood, taken after pregnancy. These receptors were taken from a female donor with multiple sclerosis, enrolled in a pregnancy study.

The V gene is TRBV5-8, the J gene TRBJ1-2; D not certain. CDR3 length equals 14 residues. In germline, CDR1 is SGHTS, CDR2 YDEGEE. Deletions cut 6 bases from V and 4 bases from J, with 16 bases between. The CDR3 reads CASTRLKGVYGYTF. CDR3 nucleotide sequence: TGTGCCAGCACCCGACTTAAGGGAGTCTATGGCTACACCTTC.

The J gene is TRBJ2-2, the V gene TRBV29-1; possibly TRBD1 for D (5 bases). Germline loops: CDR1 SQVTM, CDR2 ANQGSEA. V was trimmed by 1 base and J by 4 bases, leaving 7 bases between them. The CDR3 runs to 13 residues. Here the CDR3 reads CSVEVGVTGELFF. The CDR3 DNA is TGCAGCGTTGAAGTAGGGGTCACCGGGGAGCTGTTTTTT.

V gene TRBV4-3 combines with J gene TRBJ1-5; D uncertain. The V and J ends lost 0 bases and 1 base respectively, with 13 bases between them. CDR1 is LGHNA and CDR2 is YSLEER in the germline V gene. CDR3 length: 17 residues. The CDR3 nucleotides read TGCGCCAGCAGCCAAGAGGCAGGCCCCCTAAGCAATCAGCCCCAGCATTTT. It is translated as CASSQEAGPLSNQPQHF.

The chain has TRBV7-9 and TRBJ1-5, with 8 nucleotides matching TRBD1. Trimming removed 4 bases from V and 6 bases from J; junction bases left unmatched: 8. Germline V gives CDR1 SEHNR, CDR2 FQNEAQ (reference sequence). The CDR3 has 15 residues. CDR3 in DNA: TGTGCCAGCAGCTCGGTGTCAGGGGGCGTTCAGCCCCAGCATTTT. The encoded protein is CASSSVSGGVQPQHF.

The chain carries TRBV7-9 and TRBJ2-7; D not certain. Germline V gene data show CDR1 as SEHNR and CDR2 as FQNEAQ (reference sequence). Trimming removed 5 bases at V and 0 bases at J, with 8 bases between. This CDR3 has 13 residues. The CDR3 DNA sequence: TGTGCCAGCAGCCCTAAGAGCTCCTACGAGCAGTACTTC. It encodes CASSPKSSYEQYF. Together with reference TRBV7-9 and TRBJ2-7, the CDR3 gives the full variable domain: DTGVSQNPRHKITKRGQNVTFRCDPISEHNRLYWYRQTLGQGPEFLTYFQNEAQLEKSRLLSDRFSAERPKGSFSTLEIQRTEQGDSAMYLCASSPKSSYEQYFGPGTRLTVT.

The chain is built from TRBV4-1 and TRBJ2-7, with a tentative D call TRBD2 (6 bases). The V gene's germline CDR1 is MGHRA and CDR2 YSYEKL. V was pared by 1 base and J by 6 bases, with 10 bases between. The CDR3 spans 13 residues. CDR3 sequence: CASSQVSGGEQYF. CDR3 DNA sequence: TGCGCCAGCAGCCAAGTTTCCGGGGGCGAGCAGTACTTC.

The CDR3 is CASSLRGEAFF. The CDR3 DNA follows: TGTGCCAGCAGCTTAAGAGGAGAAGCTTTCTTT. The chain couples TRBV7-8 to TRBJ1-1, with D unresolved. Germline V lookup: CDR1 SGHVS, CDR2 FQNEAQ. Trimming pared 2 bases from V and 8 bases from J, leaving 6 bases between. This CDR3 has 11 amino acids.

This clone was detected a few times. V usage is TRBV29-1 and J usage is TRBJ1-1; D is possibly TRBD1 (5 bases). This CDR3 comprises 11 residues. V lost 4 bases, J lost 5 bases, and 8 bases lay in between. Germline-derived CDR1 and CDR2 are SQVTM and ANQGSEA. The CDR3 sequence is CSVVGGTEAFF. The DNA for the CDR3 is TGCAGCGTTGTCGGGGGAACTGAAGCTTTCTTT.

This chain joins TRBV7-9 and TRBJ1-2; 9 nucleotides align to TRBD1. The CDR3 covers 13 residues. The junction had 4 bases not matched to a gene; V was cut back by 5 bases and J by 6 bases. CDR1 and CDR2 (germline): SEHNR, FQNEAQ (reference sequence). Here the CDR3 DNA reads TGTGCCAGCAGCCCCGGGACAGGGAATGGCTACACCTTC. Encoded protein: CASSPGTGNGYTF.

CDR3 sequence: CSVAQRNGYTF. The CDR3 nucleotides read TGCAGTGTTGCCCAGAGGAACGGCTACACCTTC. This chain connects TRBV20-1 to TRBJ1-2; no clear D. Germline CDR1 and CDR2: DFQATT and SNEGSKA (reference sequence). The CDR3 totals 11 residues. Trimming stripped 7 bases from V and 8 bases from J, with 14 bases between.

V usage is TRBV10-2 and J usage is TRBJ1-4, with D possibly matching TRBD1 (6 bases). Trimming left V 4 bases short and J 6 bases short, with 12 bases between. Germline CDR1 and CDR2: WSHSY and SAAADI. The CDR3 covers 14 residues. The CDR3 DNA sequence: TGCGCCAGCAGTGGGGGGGGCAGGGATGAAAAACTGTTTTTT. Encoded protein: CASSGGGRDEKLFF.

V and J are TRBV7-9 and TRBJ2-1, with TRBD1 matching over 10 bases. Losses at the gene ends were 5 bases for V and 5 bases for J; bases not matched to a gene: 6. Per the germline V gene, CDR1 is SEHNR and CDR2 is FQNEAQ (reference sequence). This CDR3 has 15 amino acids. The CDR3 DNA follows: TGTGCCAGCAGCCACACCGGACAGGGGGACAATGAGCAGTTCTTC. Its protein is CASSHTGQGDNEQFF.

This rearrangement joins TRBV29-1 to TRBJ2-5; maybe TRBD2 (5 bases). Germline V gene sequence: CDR1 SQVTM, CDR2 ANQGSEA. Trimming removed 3 bases at V and 5 bases at J, with 13 bases between. The CDR3 is 13 amino acids. The CDR3: CSVEVGIGETQYF. CDR3 coding DNA: TGCAGCGTTGAGGTCGGGATTGGGGAGACCCAGTACTTC.

This clone came up once. In the same sample, other DNA sequences code for this CDR3. The J gene is TRBJ2-2, the V gene TRBV9; D not resolved. This CDR3 region has 12 residues. V lost 4 bases and J lost 1, with 2 bases in between. Looked up from germline, CDR1 is SGDLS and CDR2 is YYNGEE. Here the CDR3 DNA reads TGTGCCAGCAGCCTGAACACCGGGGAGCTGTTTTTT. Translating it yields CASSLNTGELFF.

This clone was seen once. The chain links TRBV5-1 to TRBJ1-2, with D perhaps matching TRBD1 (5 bases). The germline CDR1 and CDR2 sequences are SGHRS and YFSETQ. V was clipped by 4 bases and J by 3 bases, with 19 bases between them. CDR3 length equals 16 residues. The CDR3 region is CASSPRRVGADYGYTF. Here the CDR3 DNA reads TGCGCCAGCAGCCCCCGGCGAGTAGGGGCCGACTATGGCTACACCTTC.

The V and J genes are TRBV6-1 and TRBJ1-2; no clear D. The CDR3 has 14 amino acids. V was pared by 4 bases and J by 8 bases, with 17 bases between. CDR1 is MNHNS and CDR2 is SASEGT in the germline V gene. The CDR3 spells CASSVLDPRGGYTF. The CDR3, as DNA: TGTGCCAGCAGTGTCCTCGATCCCCGAGGGGGCTACACCTTC.